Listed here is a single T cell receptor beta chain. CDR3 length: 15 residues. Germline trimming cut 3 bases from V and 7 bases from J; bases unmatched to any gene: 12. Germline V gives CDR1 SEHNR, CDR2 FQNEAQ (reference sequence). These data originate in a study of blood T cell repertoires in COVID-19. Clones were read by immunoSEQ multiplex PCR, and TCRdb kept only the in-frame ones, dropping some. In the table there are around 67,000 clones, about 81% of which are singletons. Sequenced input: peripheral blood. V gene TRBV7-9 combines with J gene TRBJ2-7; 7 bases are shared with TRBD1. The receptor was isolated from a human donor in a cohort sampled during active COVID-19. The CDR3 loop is CASSFPDRDLKEQYF. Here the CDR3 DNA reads TGTGCCAGCAGCTTCCCCGACAGGGATCTAAAGGAGCAGTACTTC.